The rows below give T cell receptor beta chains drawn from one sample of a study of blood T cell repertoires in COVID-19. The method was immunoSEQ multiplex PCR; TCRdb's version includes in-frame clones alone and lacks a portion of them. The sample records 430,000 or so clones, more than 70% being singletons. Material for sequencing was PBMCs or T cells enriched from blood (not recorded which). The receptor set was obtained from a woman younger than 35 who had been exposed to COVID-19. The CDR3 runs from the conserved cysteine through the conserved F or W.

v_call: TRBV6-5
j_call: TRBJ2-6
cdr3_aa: CASSSSGTGANVLTF

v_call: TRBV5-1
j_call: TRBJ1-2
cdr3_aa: CASSLYGSSYGYTF

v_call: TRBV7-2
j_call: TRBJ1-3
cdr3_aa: CASSFRAQGDGNTIYF

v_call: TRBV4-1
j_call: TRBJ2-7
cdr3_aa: CASSQDGALAASYEQYF

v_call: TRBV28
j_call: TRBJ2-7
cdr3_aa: CASSNRGGHEQYF

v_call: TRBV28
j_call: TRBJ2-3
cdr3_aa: CASSLSIGLGTSTDTQYF

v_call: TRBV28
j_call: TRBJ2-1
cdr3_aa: CASSFGSATYNEQFF

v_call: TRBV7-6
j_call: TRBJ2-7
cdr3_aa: CASSPSGDEQYF

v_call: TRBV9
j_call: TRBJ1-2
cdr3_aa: CASSVDGRGRANGYTF

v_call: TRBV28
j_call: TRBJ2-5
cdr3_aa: CASSLNPTSGRMETQYF

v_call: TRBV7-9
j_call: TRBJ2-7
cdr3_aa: CASSLPHGVEQYF

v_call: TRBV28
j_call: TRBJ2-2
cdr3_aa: CASSGRGTSGFRELFF

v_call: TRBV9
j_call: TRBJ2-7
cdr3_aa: CASSGSEGPYYEQYF

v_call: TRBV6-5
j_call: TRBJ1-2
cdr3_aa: CASRPPGQGAGYTF

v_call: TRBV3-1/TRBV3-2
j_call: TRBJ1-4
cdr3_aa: CASRDRGYNEKLFF

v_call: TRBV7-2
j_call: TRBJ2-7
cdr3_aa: CASSIRESYEQYF

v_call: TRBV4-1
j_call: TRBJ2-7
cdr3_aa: CASSQDRLATSGSYEQYF

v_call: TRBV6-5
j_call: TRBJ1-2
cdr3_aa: CATVYYGYTF

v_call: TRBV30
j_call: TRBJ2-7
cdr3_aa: CAYVTGTGTYEQYF

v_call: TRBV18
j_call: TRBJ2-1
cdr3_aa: CASSPPGQPTYNEQFF

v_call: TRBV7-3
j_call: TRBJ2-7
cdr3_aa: CASSLTIGGQYF

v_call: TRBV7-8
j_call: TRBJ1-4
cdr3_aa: CASSSETATNEKLFF

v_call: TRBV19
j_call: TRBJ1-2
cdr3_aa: CASTLDRHGYTF

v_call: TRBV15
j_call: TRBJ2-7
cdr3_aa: CATSSPMGRTRYYEQYF

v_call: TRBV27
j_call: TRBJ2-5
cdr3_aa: CASSLGGYQETQYF

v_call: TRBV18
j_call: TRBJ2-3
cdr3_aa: CASSPVGTNTDTQYF

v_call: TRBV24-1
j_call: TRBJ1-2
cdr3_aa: CATSDTGTGGPYGYTF

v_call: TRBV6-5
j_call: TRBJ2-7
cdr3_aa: CASTLRGGGYEQYF

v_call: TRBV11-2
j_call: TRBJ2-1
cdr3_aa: CASSNSGGPGEQFF

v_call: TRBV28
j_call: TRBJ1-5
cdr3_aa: CASSPGTYSNQPQHF

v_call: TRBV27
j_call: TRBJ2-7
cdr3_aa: CASSPGGSYQQYF

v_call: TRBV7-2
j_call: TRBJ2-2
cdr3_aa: CASSPDPGEQNTGELFF

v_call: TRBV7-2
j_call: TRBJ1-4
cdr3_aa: CASSYDYNEKLFF

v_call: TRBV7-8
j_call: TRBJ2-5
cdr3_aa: CASSFGPGTSQETQYF

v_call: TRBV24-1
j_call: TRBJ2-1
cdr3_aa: CATSDLAFGEQFF

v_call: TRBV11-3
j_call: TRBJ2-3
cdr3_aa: CASSIGLRDRDTQYF

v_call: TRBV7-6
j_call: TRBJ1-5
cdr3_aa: CASSPGSGVSNQPQHF

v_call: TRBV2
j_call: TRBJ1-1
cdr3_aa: CASSEYRGLKGTEAFF

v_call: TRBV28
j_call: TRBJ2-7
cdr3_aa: CASSLPSGRAIYEQYF

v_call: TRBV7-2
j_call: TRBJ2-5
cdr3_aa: CASSLRLLQETQYF

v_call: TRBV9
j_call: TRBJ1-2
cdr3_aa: CASSVDSGTGGDYGYTF

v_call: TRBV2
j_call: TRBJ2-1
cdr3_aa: CASSGTGAHNEQFF

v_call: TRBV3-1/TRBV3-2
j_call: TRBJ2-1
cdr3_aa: CASSHPSLAAYNEQFF

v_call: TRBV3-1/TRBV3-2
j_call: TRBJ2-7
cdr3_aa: CASSRQISYEQYF

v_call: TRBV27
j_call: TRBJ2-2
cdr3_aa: CASKGVGFAGELFF

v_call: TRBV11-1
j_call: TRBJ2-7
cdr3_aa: CASSKDRAYEQYF

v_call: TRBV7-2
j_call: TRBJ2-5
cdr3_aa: CASSLAGAGETQYF